The next 14 T cell receptor beta chains were all read from a single sample in a study of blood T cell repertoires in COVID-19. The repertoire was sequenced with immunoSEQ multiplex PCR; TCRdb's copy has only in-frame clones and lacks some. Of 250,000 to 300,000 clones in the sample, over 70% were seen once. Sequencing was done on a sample of peripheral blood. The receptors were gathered from a man older than 75 with acute or convalescent COVID-19.

The chain is built from TRBV7-9 and TRBJ2-7; D unresolved. The germline V and J ends were trimmed by 5 bases and 2 bases, with 10 bases remaining between them. Germline V CDR1 and CDR2: SEHNR, FQNEAQ (reference sequence). CDR3 length: 13 residues. The CDR3 here is CASSTEFTYEQYF. CDR3 bases: TGTGCCAGCAGCACAGAATTTACCTACGAGCAGTACTTC.

The chain uses TRBV5-5 and TRBJ2-2; 16 bases match TRBD2. Germline V gene lookup returns CDR1 SGHKS and CDR2 YYEKEE (reference sequence). CDR3 length equals 18 residues. V lost 4 bases to trimming and J lost 4 bases; unmatched junction nucleotides: 7. The CDR3 loop reads CASSLGLAGGPGTGELFF. In DNA, the CDR3 is TGTGCCAGCAGCCTGGGACTAGCGGGAGGGCCGGGCACCGGGGAGCTGTTTTTT.

This chain joins TRBV7-2 and TRBJ1-6; TRBD1 is a possible D gene (5 bases). Between the trimmed V and J ends, which lost 1 base and 5 bases, there was a span of 12 bases. This CDR3 has 16 amino acids. Germline lookup yields CDR1 SGHTA and CDR2 FQGNSA. Here the CDR3 DNA reads TGTGCCAGCAGCTTAGATGGGGCAGTTAATAATTCACCCCTCCACTTT. Protein sequence: CASSLDGAVNNSPLHF.

This clone occurred once. As DNA, the CDR3 is TGCAGTGCTAGTGCAGGGGCGAGGAGGACAGATACGCAGTATTTT. It is translated as CSASAGARRTDTQYF. This chain joins TRBV20-1 and TRBJ2-3, with D possibly matching TRBD1 (6 bases). In germline, CDR1 is DFQATT, CDR2 SNEGSKA (reference sequence). The CDR3 covers 15 residues. Trimming removed 3 bases from V and 3 bases from J, with 16 bases in between.

This clone was counted between two and nine times. The chain has TRBV6-2 or TRBV6-3 and TRBJ2-7; 11 bases are a match to TRBD1. CDR1 MNHEY and CDR2 SVGEGT come from the germline V gene. The V segment lost 2 bases and the J segment 5 bases; nucleotides outside the gene matches: 5. This CDR3 contains 15 residues. For the CDR3, the DNA is TGTGCCAGCAGTTACACCCGGACAGGGGGCAACGAGCAGTACTTC. Its translation is CASSYTRTGGNEQYF.

This clone was counted once. The chain recombines TRBV11-2 with TRBJ2-5, with TRBD2 matching over 7 bases. This CDR3 is built from 17 residues. CDR1 is SGHAT, CDR2 FQNNGV, per germline. V dropped 3 bases and J dropped 5; count of bases not matched to a gene: 15. CDR3 nucleotide sequence: TGTGCCAGCAGCTTGTCTGGCGGGAGTGGTCTCAGGGAGACCCAGTACTTC. Amino acids: CASSLSGGSGLRETQYF. Together with reference TRBV11-2 and TRBJ2-5, the CDR3 gives the full variable domain: EAGVAQSPRYKIIEKRQSVAFWCNPISGHATLYWYQQILGQGPKLLIQFQNNGVVDDSQLPKDRFSAERLKGVDSTLKIQPAKLEDSAVYLCASSLSGGSGLRETQYFGPGTRLLVL.

V is TRBV5-4 and J is TRBJ2-7; 7 nucleotides match TRBD1. The CDR3 length is 14 residues. CDR1 and CDR2 from the germline V gene are SGHNT and YYREEE (reference sequence). The J segment lost 3 bases and the V segment lost 4 bases, leaving 7 bases of the junction unmatched. CDR3 region: CASSPGQEYYEQYF. DNA for the CDR3: TGTGCCAGCAGCCCCGGACAGGAATACTACGAGCAGTACTTC.

The chain carries TRBV6-6 and TRBJ2-2; D possibly corresponds to TRBD2 (6 bases). Trimming shortened V by 8 bases and J by 5 bases, and 12 bases separated the two germline ends. Per germline, CDR1 MNHNY and CDR2 SVGAGI (reference sequence). This CDR3 region has 13 residues. This CDR3 reads CASGGTVTGELFF. In DNA, the CDR3 is TGTGCCAGCGGGGGGACTGTGACCGGGGAGCTGTTTTTT.

The rearrangement links TRBV18 to TRBJ2-2, with D perhaps TRBD1 (5 bases). The CDR3 runs 14 residues. With 6 bases removed from V and 0 bases from J, the gap between germline ends came to 8 bases. Germline CDR1 reads KGHSH; CDR2 reads LQKENI. CDR3 region: CASSGQPNTGELFF. The CDR3 DNA reads as TGTGCCAGCTCTGGACAACCGAACACCGGGGAGCTGTTTTTT.

V usage is TRBV16 and J usage is TRBJ2-7; tentative D call: TRBD1 (6 bases). The CDR3 length is 13 residues. Trimming took off 4 bases at V and 1 base at J, with 8 bases between the two ends. CDR1 KGHSY and CDR2 FQNENV come from the germline V gene. CDR3 sequence: CASSRDISYEQYF. CDR3 nucleotide sequence: TGTGCCAGCAGCCGGGACATTTCCTACGAGCAGTACTTC.

This CDR3 reads CASSTGLAESTDTQYF. As DNA, the CDR3 is TGTGCCAGCAGCACGGGACTAGCGGAAAGCACAGATACGCAGTATTTT. The chain uses TRBV7-9 and TRBJ2-3; 11 bases match TRBD2. Germline CDR1 SEHNR, CDR2 FQNEAQ (reference sequence). J lost 0 bases, V lost 5 bases, and 4 bases had no gene match. The CDR3 is 16 residues long.

This chain uses TRBV3-1 (or the pseudogene TRBV3-2) with TRBJ2-5, with 7 bases identical to TRBD2. Looked up from germline, CDR1 is LGHDT and CDR2 is YNNKEL (reference sequence). Germline trimming cut 4 bases from V and 4 bases from J; bases unmatched to any gene: 3. The CDR3 extends over 13 amino acids. The DNA of the CDR3 is TGTGCCAGCAGCCCGCGGACTAGAGAGACCCAGTACTTC. This translates into CASSPRTRETQYF.

The rearrangement joins TRBV5-1 to TRBJ2-1, with 7 bases aligning to TRBD2. The CDR3 extends over 16 amino acids. Germline CDR1 and CDR2: SGHRS and YFSETQ. The trim removed 0 bases at V and 2 bases at J, leaving 5 bases unmatched. CDR3 amino acids: CASSLVSSGPYNEQFF. CDR3 nucleotide sequence: TGCGCCAGCAGCTTGGTATCTAGCGGCCCCTACAATGAGCAGTTCTTC.

In its sample, this clone was seen a few times. The gene calls are TRBV19 and TRBJ1-2, with 8 positions matching TRBD1. The junction had 12 bases not matched to a gene; V was cut back by 9 bases and J by 3 bases. The CDR3 runs 15 residues. The germline V gene has CDR1 LNHDA and CDR2 SQIVND (reference sequence). The CDR3 here is CASWAQGAEDYGYTF. The CDR3 DNA is TGTGCCAGCTGGGCCCAGGGGGCGGAAGACTATGGCTACACCTTC.